This T cell receptor beta chain is drawn from a study of cytomegalovirus exposure and HLA in healthy donors. Comment on this clone: Its target is not known.

Germline loops: CDR1 LNHDA, CDR2 SQIVND (reference sequence). CDR3 length: 11 residues. Trimming took off 5 bases at V and 9 bases at J, with 8 bases between the two ends. In the PCR, 60 Vbeta and 13 Jbeta primers were used. Profiled with immunoSEQ multiplex PCR; TCRdb holds only in-frame clones, not every one. There are roughly 160,000 clones in the sample; roughly 80% occur only once, and about 4.4% lies in the top ten. Study-wide points: Accounts indicate the classifier identified cytomegalovirus status with strong specificity and sensitivity. As a later analysis revealed, the rate of TCR association differed by HLA locus, with DRB1 most and HLA-C fewest. Solely CMV serostatus was available to characterize immune exposure.

Donors consisted of healthy bone marrow donors. Sequencing was carried out using PBMCs. The clonotype originates from a man in his forties in good health and CMV-seronegative. This chain joins TRBV19 and TRBJ2-1; TRBD1 might be the D (5 bases). The CDR3 DNA follows: TGTGCCAGTAGTCCAGGGCTTGAGCAGTTCTTC. Amino acid sequence: CASSPGLEQFF.